The entry that follows covers one T cell receptor beta chain sequence. This sample is drawn from a study of PD-L1 blockade in urothelial cancer. The time point was: pretreatment peripheral blood. Assay: immunoSEQ multiplex PCR; the TCRdb copy retains only in-frame clones and omits some. The data contain approximately 100,000 clones, approximately 88% of them singletons. The CDR3 loop spans 14 amino acids. V was cut by 5 bases and J by 13 bases, with 21 bases left in between. CDR1 is SGHTA, CDR2 FQGTGA, per germline. J is TRBJ2-1 and V is TRBV7-3, with TRBD2 as a possible D gene (5 bases). This receptor was obtained from a woman older than 75 with urothelial cancer. The sequenced sample was PBMCs, obtained around atezolizumab (anti-PD-L1) treatment. The CDR3 loop is CASSTPLVASSQFF. The CDR3 region has the DNA TGTGCCAGCAGCACCCCTTTAGTGGCTAGCTCTCAGTTCTTC.